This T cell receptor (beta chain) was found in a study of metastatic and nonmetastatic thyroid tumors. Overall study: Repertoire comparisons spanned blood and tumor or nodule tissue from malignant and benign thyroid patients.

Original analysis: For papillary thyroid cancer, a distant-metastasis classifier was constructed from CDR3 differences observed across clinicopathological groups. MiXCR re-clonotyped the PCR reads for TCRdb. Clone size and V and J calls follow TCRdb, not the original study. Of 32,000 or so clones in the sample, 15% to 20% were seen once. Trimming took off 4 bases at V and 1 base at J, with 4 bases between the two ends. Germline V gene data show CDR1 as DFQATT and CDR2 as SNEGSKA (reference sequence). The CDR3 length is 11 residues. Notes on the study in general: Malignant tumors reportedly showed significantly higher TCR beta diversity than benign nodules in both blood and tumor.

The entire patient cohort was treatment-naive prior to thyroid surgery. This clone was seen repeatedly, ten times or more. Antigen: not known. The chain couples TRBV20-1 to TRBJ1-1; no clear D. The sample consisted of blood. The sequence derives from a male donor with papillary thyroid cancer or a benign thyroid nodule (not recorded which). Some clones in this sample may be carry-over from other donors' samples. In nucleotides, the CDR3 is TGCAGTGCTAATCCGAACACTGAAGCTTTCTTT. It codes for CSANPNTEAFF.